The source of this T cell receptor beta chain is a study of beta chain features in type 1 diabetes. Study-level points and caveats: Shorter TCRB CDR3s, moderately but significantly so, marked every one of the four CD4+ subsets in Type 1 diabetes patients. Unsettled here was the matter of whether HLA type influences TCRB rearrangement. The study found fewer insertions and more deletions at VDJ junctions in type 1 diabetes patients.

CDR1 is SGHRS, CDR2 YFSETQ, per germline. V was shortened by 4 bases and J by 4 bases, with 12 bases between the two germline ends. The CDR3 contains 14 residues. This clone was recorded a few times. Its target is unknown. Every sorted population was more than 98% pure. As every portion of the isolated RNA was reverse transcribed, the sequencing read expressed TCRB transcripts. Repertoires were generated with immunoSEQ multiplex PCR, while TCRdb's copy carries only in-frame clones and drops some. The sample consists of some 190,000 clones, 6.5% to 9.5% of them appearing once. The chain combines TRBV5-1 with TRBJ2-4, with a possible D match to TRBD1 (6 bases). The sequencing sample was made of central memory CD4+ T cells from blood. This receptor was obtained from a woman aged 40 to 50 with type 1 diabetes. CDR3: CASSPRTDKNIQYF. The CDR3 bases are TGCGCCAGCAGCCCCCGGACAGATAAAAACATTCAGTACTTC. Looking up the rest from reference TRBV5-1 and TRBJ2-4 gives the full variable domain: KAGVTQTPRYLIKTRGQQVTLSCSPISGHRSVSWYQQTPGQGLQFLFEYFSETQRNKGNFPGRFSGRQFSNSRSEMNVSTLELGDSALYLCASSPRTDKNIQYFGAGTRLSVL.